This is a list of T cell receptor beta chains from one sample in a study of cytomegalovirus exposure and HLA in healthy donors. Only in-frame clones appear in the TCRdb table, and some are missing; sequencing was by immunoSEQ multiplex PCR. The sample consists of approximately 150,000 clones, around 80% of them appearing once. The sample comprised PBMCs. The receptor set was obtained from a middle-aged man in good health and CMV-seronegative. Both conserved end residues are part of each CDR3. The D gene is left open where the match is weak. Some rows have no size entry. The others give once, few or many, or a class for an expanded clone.

>TRBJ2-1|16|TRBD2|TRBV7-3|-
TGTGCCAGCAGCTTCTTGGGGGGGGGCTCCTACAATGAGCAGTTCTTC
CASSFLGGGSYNEQFF
>TRBJ2-7|15|TRBD1|TRBV4-3|-
TGCGCCAGCAGCCAAGTAGGACAGGGGGCGGCCGAGCAGTACTTC
CASSQVGQGAAEQYF
>TRBJ2-1|14|-|TRBV5-1|-
TGCGCCAGCAGCTTGACTGCGTTAGACAATGAGCAGTTCTTC
CASSLTALDNEQFF
>TRBJ1-2|14|-|TRBV19|-
TGTGCCAGTAGTTACAGGGCCGACCGTAGTGGCTACACCTTC
CASSYRADRSGYTF
>TRBJ1-5|15|TRBD1|TRBV18|-
TGTGCCAGCTCACCACCGGGACAGGGGCATCAGCCCCAGCATTTT
CASSPPGQGHQPQHF
>TRBJ1-1|14|TRBD1|TRBV10-3|-
TGTGCCATCGGGATAACAGGGGGAAACACTGAAGCTTTCTTT
CAIGITGGNTEAFF
>TRBJ1-5|15|-|TRBV2|-
TGTGCCAGCAGTGAACCGGGACTTAGCAATCAGCCCCAGCATTTT
CASSEPGLSNQPQHF
>TRBJ1-1|15|-|TRBV9|-
TGTGCCAGCAGCGCACTCGAGGGCGTGAACACTGAAGCTTTCTTT
CASSALEGVNTEAFF
>TRBJ1-2|14|TRBD1|TRBV6-5|-
TGTGCCAGCAGTTCCAGGGGGAAAGTCTATGGCTACACCTTC
CASSSRGKVYGYTF
>TRBJ1-2|17|TRBD1|TRBV19|once
TGTGCCAGCACTATCTGGGGACAGGGAATCCCCCACTATGGCTACACCTTC
CASTIWGQGIPHYGYTF
>TRBJ2-1|16|-|TRBV5-1|-
TGCGCCAGCAGCCGAGGATCGACTGACTTCATCAATGAGCAGTTCTTC
CASSRGSTDFINEQFF
>TRBJ1-3|17|-|TRBV11-2|-
TGTGCCAGCAGCACTAGGGTGACAAGTCGCTCTGGAAACACCATATATTTT
CASSTRVTSRSGNTIYF
>TRBJ2-6|17|TRBD1|TRBV5-1|-
TGCGCCAGCTATCCGGGACAGCGAAGCTCTGGGGCCAACGTCCTGACTTTC
CASYPGQRSSGANVLTF
>TRBJ2-2|20|-|TRBV23-1|-
TGCGCCAGCCACAGTAACGTATTTATTGGCGAACAGGGAAAATCCGGGGAGCTGTTTTTT
CASHSNVFIGEQGKSGELFF
>TRBJ2-2|17|-|TRBV21-1|-
TGTGCCAGCAGTCATCCTGACAGGATGGAGAACACCGGGGAGCTGTTTTTT
CASSHPDRMENTGELFF
>TRBJ2-1|16|TRBD1|TRBV4-1|-
TGCGCCAGCAGCCAACCAGGACAGGGGAGGTACAATGAGCAGTTCTTC
CASSQPGQGRYNEQFF
>TRBJ2-7|13|-|TRBV15|-
TGTGCCACCAGCAGAGATAGCACATACGAGCAGTACTTC
CATSRDSTYEQYF
>TRBJ2-1|16|TRBD2|TRBV9|-
TGTGCCAGCAGCCCTAGCGGGGGCACGGGGAACAATGAGCAGTTCTTC
CASSPSGGTGNNEQFF
>TRBJ1-3|15|-|TRBV6-1|-
TGTGCCAGCAGTGAGATAGTAAGCGCTGGAAACACCATATATTTT
CASSEIVSAGNTIYF
>TRBJ2-1|15|TRBD2|TRBV9|few
TGTGCCAGCAGCGTAGTGGCGGGGGGAAACAATGAGCAGTTCTTC
CASSVVAGGNNEQFF
>TRBJ2-2|19|TRBD2|TRBV7-9|-
TGTGCCAGCAGCCATCGTAGGACTAGCGGGGGCCTCAACACCGGGGAGCTGTTTTTT
CASSHRRTSGGLNTGELFF
>TRBJ1-5|15|-|TRBV2|-
TGTGCCAGCAGTTATCTCAGGGGATCGTATCAGCCCCAGCATTTT
CASSYLRGSYQPQHF
>TRBJ2-1|15|-|TRBV6-5|-
TGTGCCAGCAGCCTATCCTGGACAGCGGACAATGAGCAGTTCTTC
CASSLSWTADNEQFF
>TRBJ2-5|13|-|TRBV18|-
TGTGCCAGCTCACCCAGGCCAGTAGGGACCCAGTACTTC
CASSPRPVGTQYF
>TRBJ2-3|16|TRBD1|TRBV11-2|-
TGTGCCAGCAGCTCGGGACAGGGGGTTACTGGAGATACGCAGTATTTT
CASSSGQGVTGDTQYF
>TRBJ2-5|15|TRBD2|TRBV9|-
TGTGCCAGCAGCGTAGTTGCGGGGGGCTCGGAGACCCAGTACTTC
CASSVVAGGSETQYF
>TRBJ1-5|17|-|TRBV5-1|-
TGCGCCAGCAGCTTGGCCCCCACCCGGGAGAGCAATCAGCCCCAGCATTTT
CASSLAPTRESNQPQHF
>TRBJ2-7|12|TRBD1|TRBV5-4|-
TGTGCCAGCAGCCCCCCGGGACAGGAGCAGTACTTC
CASSPPGQEQYF
>TRBJ1-2|13|TRBD1|TRBV27|-
TGTGCCAGCAGTTCGGACAGGTCCTATGGCTACACCTTC
CASSSDRSYGYTF
>TRBJ1-2|11|-|TRBV6-6|-
TGTGCCAGCAGTGCTCCCGGGGTCTACACCTTC
CASSAPGVYTF
>TRBJ1-3|14|-|TRBV21-1|-
TGTGCCAGCAGGGACGACAGGGTCGGAAACACCATATATTTT
CASRDDRVGNTIYF
>TRBJ2-7|13|-|TRBV5-4|-
TGTGCCAGCAGCCGGGGACTCTCCTACGAGCAGTACTTC
CASSRGLSYEQYF
>TRBJ2-3|16|TRBD2|TRBV9|-
TGTGCCAGCAGCGTAGCCGGGGGGGTTGACACAGATACGCAGTATTTT
CASSVAGGVDTDTQYF
>TRBJ1-1|13|-|TRBV13|few
TGTGCCAGCAGTCCGCGGTGGAACACTGAAGCTTTCTTT
CASSPRWNTEAFF
>TRBJ2-3|17|-|TRBV28|-
TGTGCCAGCAGTTATAGGACGGGAGACAGGGGCACAGATACGCAGTATTTT
CASSYRTGDRGTDTQYF
>TRBJ1-1|11|TRBD1|TRBV10-2|few
TGCGCCAGCAGGCTAGACAGGGGAGCTTTCTTT
CASRLDRGAFF
>TRBJ1-3|16|-|TRBV28|once
TGTGCCAGCAGTTCTCCCTCAATATCTACTGGAAACACCATATATTTT
CASSSPSISTGNTIYF
>TRBJ1-1|13|TRBD1|TRBV2|-
TGTGCCAGCAGTGGACAGGGGAAATCTGAAGCTTTCTTT
CASSGQGKSEAFF
>TRBJ1-6|15|TRBD1|TRBV5-1|-
TGCGCCAGCAGCTTCACCGGGACAGCAGTCTCACCCCTCCACTTT
CASSFTGTAVSPLHF
>TRBJ1-5|15|TRBD1|TRBV5-4|-
TGTGCCAGCAGCTCGACAGGGGATAGCAATCAGCCCCAGCATTTT
CASSSTGDSNQPQHF
>TRBJ2-1|16|-|TRBV7-9|-
TGTGCCAGCAGCTTGGGGGGGCTCGGGCCAAAATATGAGCAGTTCTTC
CASSLGGLGPKYEQFF
>TRBJ1-1|12|-|TRBV6-6|-
TGTGCCAGCAGACCCGTCGGGGGGGCTGGACTCTTT
CASRPVGGAGLF
>TRBJ2-7|15|TRBD1|TRBV13|-
TGTGCCAGCAGCTCAGGGACAGGGAGGCGGCACGAGCAGTACTTC
CASSSGTGRRHEQYF
>TRBJ1-1|14|-|TRBV15|-
TGTGCCACCAGCCCGTCGATGGGGGCCGCTGAAGCTTTCTTT
CATSPSMGAAEAFF
>TRBJ2-7|14|TRBD1|TRBV5-4|-
TGTGCCAGCAGCTCGGGACAGAACTCCTACGAGCAGTACTTC
CASSSGQNSYEQYF
>TRBJ1-1|15|-|TRBV6-1|-
TGTGCCAGCAGGAGAGGATCCCCCGCGGTCACTGAAGCTTTCTTT
CASRRGSPAVTEAFF
>TRBJ1-6|19|TRBD1|TRBV27|-
TGTGCCAGCAGTTTCCCGTCAGGACAGGGGTTCCCCTATAATTCACCCCTCCACTTT
CASSFPSGQGFPYNSPLHF
>TRBJ2-7|13|-|TRBV28|once
TGTGCCAGCAGTTTAGAGGGATCCTACGAGCAGTACTTC
CASSLEGSYEQYF
>TRBJ1-1|13|-|TRBV30|few
TGTGCCTGGAGTGCACTACTCGACCGTGAAGCTTTCTTT
CAWSALLDREAFF
>TRBJ2-3|14|-|TRBV10-3|-
TGTGCCATCAGTGAAACGGGGAGCACAGATACGCAGTATTTT
CAISETGSTDTQYF
>TRBJ1-2|13|-|TRBV9|-
TGTGCCAGCAGCGTAGTGACAGGAGGCGGCTACACCTTC
CASSVVTGGGYTF
>TRBJ1-2|13|-|TRBV7-9|-
TGTGCCAGCAGCTTAATGGCCAACTATGGCTACACCTTC
CASSLMANYGYTF
>TRBJ1-2|13|-|TRBV2|-
TGTGCCAGCAGTAAAGGGACACCTTATGGCTACACCTTC
CASSKGTPYGYTF
>TRBJ1-1|15|-|TRBV18|-
TGTGCCAGCTCACCCCCTGGGAGGGATCTGACTGAAGCTTTCTTT
CASSPPGRDLTEAFF